The T cell receptor (beta chain) described here comes from a study of cytomegalovirus exposure and HLA in healthy donors. Germline lookup yields CDR1 GTSNPN and CDR2 SVGIG (reference sequence). The CDR3 runs to 13 residues. V lost 3 bases, J lost 4 bases, and 5 bases stayed unmatched. As regards this clone: Its antigen is not identified.

The study ran its PCR with 60 Vbeta and 13 Jbeta primers. Repertoires were generated with immunoSEQ multiplex PCR, while TCRdb's copy carries only in-frame clones and drops some. The sample holds 110,000 or so clones, 69% seen once. Overall study results and limits: A link between a missense DCLRE1C variant and TCR beta V- and J-gene trimming emerged from a later analysis.

The rearrangement links TRBV30 to TRBJ1-2; 7 bases align to TRBD1. This TCR came from a woman aged 70-85 years in good health and CMV-seropositive. Sequenced material: PBMCs. CDR3 DNA: TGTGCCTGGAGCCCGGGACAGTTCTATGGCTACACCTTC. Translation: CAWSPGQFYGYTF.